What follows are 20 T cell receptor beta chains derived from one specimen sequenced in a study of PD-1 blockade in classical Hodgkin lymphoma. Every one of the patients relapsed after autologous stem cell transplantation (brentuximab vedotin exposure was variable). Clones were read by immunoSEQ multiplex PCR, and TCRdb kept only the in-frame ones, dropping some. The sample carries approximately 60,000 clones, around 88% recorded once. The input for sequencing was peripheral blood mononuclear cells (PBMCs), taken at baseline. The source of these receptors is a human donor with classical Hodgkin lymphoma.

V usage is TRBV29-1 and J usage is TRBJ1-5, with TRBD1 identical over 9 bases. Germline CDR1 is SQVTM and CDR2 is ANQGSEA. This CDR3 has 18 amino acids. V was pared by 6 bases and J by 1 base, with 16 bases of the junction left unmatched. CDR3: CSVTTQNGGTGSNQPQHF. The DNA for the CDR3 is TGCAGCGTAACGACCCAAAATGGCGGGACAGGGAGCAATCAGCCCCAGCATTTT. Complete variable domain (other parts from reference TRBV29-1 and TRBJ1-5): SAVISQKPSRDICQRGTSLTIQCQVDSQVTMMFWYRQQPGQSLTLIATANQGSEATYESGFVIDKFPISRPNLTFSTLTVSNMSPEDSSIYLCSVTTQNGGTGSNQPQHFGDGTRLSIL.

This clone was picked up one time. V is TRBV27 and J is TRBJ2-2, with no clear D. Between the trimmed V and J ends, which lost 6 bases and 5 bases, there was a span of 7 bases. Per the germline V gene, CDR1 is MNHEY and CDR2 is SMNVEV (reference sequence). The CDR3 is 12 amino acids. CDR3 protein: CASRIWTGELFF. The CDR3 DNA reads as TGTGCCAGCAGGATCTGGACCGGGGAGCTGTTTTTT.

The chain joins TRBV7-6 to TRBJ1-2, with D possibly TRBD1 on 6 matching bases. The CDR3 is made up of 14 amino acids. V was clipped by 4 bases and J by 8 bases, with 17 bases between them. Germline CDR1 SGHVS, CDR2 FNYEAQ. The CDR3 nucleotides read TGTGCCAGCAGCTGCGACAAGGGGGGCGCGGGCTACACCTTC. Amino acids: CASSCDKGGAGYTF.

The rearrangement uses TRBV7-2 and TRBJ1-2; D unclear. This CDR3 spans 16 amino acids. The V gene lost 3 bases and the J gene lost 8 bases, with 22 bases spanning the gap. Germline CDR1 and CDR2: SGHTA and FQGNSA. In nucleotides, the CDR3 is TGTGCCAGCAGCTTTCCTATCCCGGGCAGCCCTGGAGGCTACACCTTC. As protein: CASSFPIPGSPGGYTF. Drawing the rest from reference TRBV7-2 and TRBJ1-2, the complete variable domain is GAGVSQSPSNKVTEKGKDVELRCDPISGHTALYWYRQSLGQGLEFLIYFQGNSAPDKSGLPSDRFSAERTGGSVSTLTIQRTQQEDSAVYLCASSFPIPGSPGGYTFGSGTRLTVV.

V usage is TRBV19 and J usage is TRBJ2-7; 7 positions agree with TRBD1. This CDR3 spans 16 amino acids. V was pared by 4 bases and J by 2 bases, with 11 bases of the junction left unmatched. Looked up from germline, CDR1 is LNHDA and CDR2 is SQIVND (reference sequence). In DNA form, the CDR3 reads TGTGCCAGTAGTACGTATTTAGGACAGGCCCCCTACGAGCAGTACTTC. This encodes CASSTYLGQAPYEQYF.

The rearrangement uses TRBV6-5 and TRBJ2-3, with D perhaps TRBD2 (7 bases). The CDR3 consists of 14 residues. The germline V gene encodes CDR1 MNHEY and CDR2 SVGAGI. Trimming removed 2 bases at V and 3 bases at J, with 9 bases between. The CDR3 loop is CASSYAGATDTQYF. As DNA, the CDR3 is TGTGCCAGCAGTTACGCGGGGGCTACAGATACGCAGTATTTT.

Only one count was recorded for this clone. CDR3 amino acids: CASSFPNQPQHF. The CDR3 bases are TGTGCCAGCAGCTTTCCGAATCAGCCCCAGCATTTT. V gene TRBV7-2 combines with J gene TRBJ1-5; D gene unclear. Trimming pared 3 bases from V and 4 bases from J, leaving 4 bases between. The CDR3 runs to 12 residues. Germline V CDR1 and CDR2: SGHTA, FQGNSA.

The chain recombines TRBV29-1 with TRBJ1-2; the D gene is possibly TRBD1 (6 bases). CDR1 and CDR2 from the germline V gene are SQVTM and ANQGSEA. This CDR3 has 12 residues. V lost 7 bases and J 8 bases, leaving 17 bases between the germline ends. CDR3 in amino acids: CSAPVGAEGYTF. CDR3 coding DNA: TGCAGCGCCCCGGTGGGGGCTGAAGGCTACACCTTC.

The gene calls are TRBV19 and TRBJ2-7; the match to TRBD1 covers 7 bases. Looked up from germline, CDR1 is LNHDA and CDR2 is SQIVND (reference sequence). The CDR3 loop spans 14 amino acids. With V trimmed by 5 bases and J by 3 bases, 7 bases remained unmatched. The CDR3: CASSPSRGYYEQYF. In DNA form, the CDR3 reads TGTGCCAGTAGTCCCAGCAGGGGGTACTACGAGCAGTACTTC.

This clone was recorded once. The chain uses TRBV4-1 and TRBJ2-2, with TRBD2 matching over 14 bases. In germline, CDR1 is MGHRA, CDR2 YSYEKL. The CDR3 sequence is 18 residues long. With 2 bases clipped from V and 6 bases from J, the junction kept 8 bases outside the gene matches. DNA of the CDR3: TGCGCCAGCAGCCAACTGGGACTAGCGGGGGAAGGTGCCGGGGAGCTGTTTTTT. It is translated as CASSQLGLAGEGAGELFF.

The V gene is TRBV5-1, the J gene TRBJ2-3; 8 nucleotides match TRBD1. CDR1 and CDR2 (germline): SGHRS, YFSETQ. The CDR3 spans 16 residues. V trimming: 5 bases; J trimming: 0 bases; junction bases outside the gene matches: 8. Here the CDR3 reads CASSGQGSSSTDTQYF. As DNA, the CDR3 is TGCGCCAGCAGTGGACAGGGATCCTCTAGCACAGATACGCAGTATTTT.

The J gene is TRBJ1-5, the V gene TRBV10-3, with a tentative D call TRBD1 (5 bases). This CDR3 contains 14 residues. V lost 6 bases and J lost 2, with 11 bases in between. Germline-derived CDR1 and CDR2 are ENHRY and SYGVKD. The CDR3 DNA is TGTGCCATCAGCTCGGGACCGGGCAATCAGCCCCAGCATTTT. It codes for CAISSGPGNQPQHF.

This clone was seen once. The V gene is TRBV6-6, the J gene TRBJ1-5; D remains unclear. The V end was cut by 1 base, the J end by 4 bases, with 8 bases between. Per the germline V gene, CDR1 is MNHNY and CDR2 is SVGAGI (reference sequence). CDR3 length: 14 residues. The CDR3 loop reads CASSYFPVNQPQHF. CDR3 DNA: TGTGCCAGCAGTTACTTCCCAGTTAATCAGCCCCAGCATTTT.

This rearrangement joins TRBV18 to TRBJ2-1; 13 bases line up with TRBD2. The CDR3 consists of 16 residues. Trimming removed 4 bases from V and 7 bases from J; junction bases left unmatched: 7. Germline CDR1 KGHSH, CDR2 LQKENI. This CDR3 is CASSRELAGGSNEQFF. In DNA form, the CDR3 reads TGTGCCAGCTCACGAGAACTAGCGGGGGGGAGTAATGAGCAGTTCTTC.

This rearrangement joins TRBV6-5 to TRBJ1-5, with D possibly TRBD1 on 5 matching bases. CDR1 and CDR2 from the germline V gene are MNHEY and SVGAGI. This CDR3 is 15 amino acids long. V lost 2 bases, J lost 4 bases, and 12 bases lay in between. The CDR3 region has the DNA TGTGCCAGCAGTTACCAACCTGGGGGGAATCAGCCCCAGCATTTT. Amino acid sequence: CASSYQPGGNQPQHF.

The count of this clone is one. The CDR3 DNA sequence: TGTGCCAGCAGCTTAGTGGTGGATACCGGGGAGCTGTTTTTT. Encoded protein: CASSLVVDTGELFF. The chain is built from TRBV13 and TRBJ2-2; D ambiguous. The CDR3 is 14 residues long. Germline V gene sequence: CDR1 PRHDT, CDR2 FYEKMQ (reference sequence). V was pared by 1 base and J by 5 bases, with 8 bases between.

The chain has TRBV6-4 and TRBJ2-1, with 8 bases matching TRBD1. The CDR3 has 15 amino acids. CDR1 is MRHNA, CDR2 SNTAGT, per germline. V was pared by 3 bases and J by 4 bases, with 5 bases of the junction left unmatched. CDR3 loop: CASSEETGGYNEQFF. Written as DNA, the CDR3 is TGTGCCAGCAGTGAAGAAACAGGGGGTTACAATGAGCAGTTCTTC.

The chain employs TRBV6-5 and TRBJ2-7, with 9 nucleotides matching TRBD1. Germline CDR1 reads MNHEY; CDR2 reads SVGAGI. This CDR3 has 14 amino acids. Trimming removed 5 bases from V and 2 bases from J; junction bases left unmatched: 4. CDR3 loop: CASSARQGAYEQYF. The CDR3, as DNA: TGTGCCAGCAGTGCAAGACAGGGGGCCTACGAGCAGTACTTC.

This clone was recorded a few times. This chain joins TRBV6-5 and TRBJ2-7, with D perhaps TRBD1 (6 bases). The V end lost 5 bases, the J end lost 2 bases, and 10 bases lay between the germline ends. Germline CDR1 reads MNHEY; CDR2 reads SVGAGI. The CDR3 is made up of 13 amino acids. Written as DNA, the CDR3 is TGTGCCAGCAGTGCCTGGGGGCCCTACGAGCAGTACTTC. Protein sequence: CASSAWGPYEQYF.

The J gene is TRBJ2-7, the V gene TRBV11-1; 7 bases match TRBD1. Unmatched junction bases numbered 14, after V lost 7 bases and J lost 5 bases. CDR1 SGHAT and CDR2 FQDESV come from the germline V gene (reference sequence). The CDR3 runs to 15 residues. The CDR3 DNA is TGTGCCAGCACCAGACAGGGCGCCTTAGGGGACGAGCAGTACTTC. This encodes CASTRQGALGDEQYF.